One and the same sample provided the 8 T cell receptor beta chains below, sequenced in a study of blood T cell repertoires in COVID-19. Profiling relied on immunoSEQ multiplex PCR, and the TCRdb table lists in-frame clones only, not all of them. The sample lists about 100,000 clones; 88% were seen once. Sample: peripheral blood. The receptor source for this set is a woman in her sixties with acute or convalescent COVID-19.

V gene TRBV10-2 combines with J gene TRBJ2-5, with TRBD2 matching 8 bases. CDR1 and CDR2 from the germline V gene are WSHSY and SAAADI. V trimming: 3 bases; J trimming: 5 bases; junction bases outside the gene matches: 14. The CDR3 contains 17 residues. The CDR3, as DNA: TGCGCCAGCAGTGATGGGCGGGAGGCCACTCTGGGGGAGACCCAGTACTTC. It translates to CASSDGREATLGETQYF.

The rearrangement uses TRBV14 and TRBJ2-7; D unresolved. The ends were cut back, 0 bases at V and 1 base at J, with 10 bases in the middle. This CDR3 region has 15 residues. CDR1 and CDR2 (germline): SGHDN, FVKESK. The CDR3 is CASSQDVGQSYEQYF. CDR3 DNA: TGTGCCAGCAGCCAAGATGTGGGCCAGTCCTACGAGCAGTACTTC.

V and J are TRBV11-3 and TRBJ2-1, with 13 nucleotides matching TRBD2. V lost 4 bases and J lost 7; bases outside the gene matches: 4. The length of the CDR3 is 15 residues. The germline gives CDR1 SGHNT, CDR2 YENEEA. The CDR3 DNA follows: TGTGCCAGCAGCTCTGGACTAGCGGGAGCGAATGAGCAGTTCTTC. It yields the protein CASSSGLAGANEQFF.

The chain carries TRBV6-2 or TRBV6-3 and TRBJ2-1; 12 bases line up with TRBD2. Trimming at V came to 5 bases and at J to 8 bases, leaving 10 bases not matched to a gene. Per germline, CDR1 MNHEY and CDR2 SVGEGT. The CDR3 contains 16 residues. CDR3 sequence (DNA): TGTGCCAGCAGTCTAAGGGCTAGCGGGAGGGGGGATGAGCAGTTCTTC. As protein: CASSLRASGRGDEQFF.

The J gene is TRBJ1-1, the V gene TRBV27; the D gene is possibly TRBD1 (5 bases). Germline V gene data show CDR1 as MNHEY and CDR2 as SMNVEV (reference sequence). Trimming pared 4 bases from V and 0 bases from J, leaving 12 bases between. The CDR3 has 15 residues. CDR3 DNA: TGTGCCAGCAGTTCCCTCCTCAGGGTGAACACTGAAGCTTTCTTT. Translated, it gives CASSSLLRVNTEAFF.

This chain links TRBV3-1 (or the pseudogene TRBV3-2) with TRBJ1-6; perhaps TRBD1 as D (6 bases). The germline V and J ends were trimmed by 3 bases and 4 bases, with 10 bases remaining between them. Germline values: CDR1 LGHDT, CDR2 YNNKEL (reference sequence). This CDR3 comprises 15 residues. CDR3 residues: CASSQQGKYNSPLHF. CDR3 sequence (DNA): TGTGCCAGCAGCCAGCAGGGGAAATATAATTCACCCCTCCACTTT.

This clone was detected only a few times. V is TRBV19 and J is TRBJ2-5, with TRBD2 as a possible D gene (5 bases). Germline V gives CDR1 LNHDA, CDR2 SQIVND (reference sequence). The CDR3 is 13 residues long. V lost 3 bases to trimming and J lost 7 bases, with 12 bases between them. The DNA for the CDR3 is TGTGCCAGTAGTATCAAACTAGTTGGGACCCAGTACTTC. Protein sequence: CASSIKLVGTQYF. The full variable domain, in which reference TRBV19 and TRBJ2-5 provide the parts outside the CDR3, is DGGITQSPKYLFRKEGQNVTLSCEQNLNHDAMYWYRQDPGQGLRLIYYSQIVNDFQKGDIAEGYSVSREKKESFPLTVTSAQKNPTAFYLCASSIKLVGTQYFGPGTRLLVL.

The V call is TRBV28, the J call TRBJ1-4, with D hard to call. The CDR3 sequence is 16 residues long. Germline loops: CDR1 MDHEN, CDR2 SYDVKM. Trimming pared 5 bases from V and 0 bases from J, leaving 13 bases between. The CDR3 protein is CASSPLGVATNEKLFF. Here the CDR3 DNA reads TGTGCCAGCAGTCCCCTGGGAGTCGCAACTAATGAAAAACTGTTTTTT. Filled out from reference TRBV28 and TRBJ1-4, the complete variable domain reads DVKVTQSSRYLVKRTGEKVFLECVQDMDHENMFWYRQDPGLGLRLIYFSYDVKMKEKGDIPEGYSVSREKKERFSLILESASTNQTSMYLCASSPLGVATNEKLFFGSGTQLSVL.